Here is one T cell receptor beta chain with its context. As yet, its antigen is unknown. This entry is derived from a study of somatic mutations in cytotoxic T cells in rheumatoid arthritis. On the study more broadly: In some cases, T-cell populations stained with V beta antibodies were flow-sorted at nearly 100% purity, and these included V beta1+ cells sequenced for TCRB.

Sequencing used immunoSEQ multiplex PCR; TCRdb keeps in-frame clones, though not all of them. The table lists over 6,500 clones, roughly 70% of them singletons. General study points: Measurement of CD8+ T-cell clonality revealed no significant difference between rheumatoid arthritis patients and age-matched healthy controls.

Isolation of the CD4+ and CD8+ populations was accomplished via positive magnetic bead selection, with purity assessed by flow cytometry. CDR1 and CDR2 from the germline V gene are WSHSY and SAAADI. CDR3 length equals 16 residues. V lost 0 bases to trimming and J lost 1 base, with 13 bases between them. J is TRBJ2-7 and V is TRBV10-2; D may correspond to TRBD1 or TRBD2 (5 bases each). This clonotype was obtained from a man aged 35 to 55 in good health. Sequenced: CD8+ T cells sorted from blood. Here the CDR3 reads CASSESDTSFSYEQYF. DNA for the CDR3: TGCGCCAGCAGTGAGTCGGACACTAGTTTTTCCTACGAGCAGTACTTC.